Each of the 8 T cell receptor beta chains below was sequenced from the same sample in a study of control samples from healthy donors and cancer patients. Sequencing was performed with immunoSEQ multiplex PCR; in TCRdb, only in-frame clones are kept and a portion is missing. The repertoire holds about 270,000 clones, with roughly four fifths as singletons. Material for sequencing was PBMCs. The receptor source for this set is a woman in her sixties with lung cancer.

This sequence joins TRBV19 and TRBJ1-1, with a weak D call TRBD1 (6 bases). The V and J ends lost 7 bases and 0 bases respectively, with 12 bases between them. Germline assignment: CDR1 LNHDA and CDR2 SQIVND (reference sequence). CDR3 length equals 14 residues. CDR3 DNA: TGTGCCAGTACCCAGGGGATTATGAACACTGAAGCTTTCTTT. This codes for CASTQGIMNTEAFF.

The V gene is TRBV5-5, the J gene TRBJ2-1, with D perhaps TRBD2 (5 bases). Germline values: CDR1 SGHKS, CDR2 YYEKEE (reference sequence). The CDR3 sequence is 14 residues long. Trimming cost V 3 bases and J 4 bases, with 11 bases left between them. CDR3 sequence: CASSSSDFYNEQFF. The CDR3, as DNA: TGTGCCAGCAGCTCCTCGGACTTTTACAATGAGCAGTTCTTC.

This chain joins TRBV5-5 and TRBJ1-4; maybe TRBD1 (5 bases). CDR3 length: 16 residues. Germline V lookup: CDR1 SGHKS, CDR2 YYEKEE (reference sequence). Trimming stripped 5 bases from V and 8 bases from J, with 22 bases between. Written as DNA, the CDR3 is TGTGCCAGCAGTTGGGACGTCAGGAGACTTAGAGAAAAACTGTTTTTT. This codes for CASSWDVRRLREKLFF.

This clone was observed once. This chain uses TRBV6-5 with TRBJ1-5; 9 positions match TRBD1. V shed 6 bases and J 14 bases; nucleotides not matched to a gene: 8. This CDR3 comprises 12 residues. Germline lookup yields CDR1 MNHEY and CDR2 SVGAGI. In DNA form, the CDR3 reads TGTGCCAGCAGACAACACCGGGACAGGGAGCATTTT. Its protein product is CASRQHRDREHF.

Comment on this clone: The sample contains more than one DNA sequence encoding this CDR3. The rearrangement uses TRBV5-1 and TRBJ2-7; a possible D gene is TRBD2 (5 bases). V was trimmed by 4 bases and J by 5 bases, leaving 10 bases between them. Germline CDR1 and CDR2: SGHRS and YFSETQ. This CDR3 is built from 12 residues. The CDR3 region is CASSPPGDEQYF. DNA for the CDR3: TGCGCCAGCAGCCCCCCCGGGGACGAGCAGTACTTC.

J is TRBJ2-1 and V is TRBV18; TRBD2 might be the D (6 bases). CDR3 length: 12 residues. Germline-derived CDR1 and CDR2 are KGHSH and LQKENI. V shed 3 bases and J shed 9 bases, with 9 bases lying between them. The CDR3 loop reads CASSPSSAEQFF. CDR3 DNA: TGTGCCAGCTCACCGTCTAGCGCTGAGCAGTTCTTC.

The gene calls are TRBV11-3 and TRBJ2-1; D might be TRBD2 (6 bases). Looked up from germline, CDR1 is SGHNT and CDR2 is YENEEA. V was trimmed by 6 bases and J by 10 bases, leaving 19 bases between them. The CDR3 contains 14 residues. CDR3 amino acids: CASRSGTPGSEQFF. The CDR3 DNA is TGTGCCAGCAGGTCCGGGACTCCAGGAAGCGAGCAGTTCTTC.

J is TRBJ1-4 and V is TRBV15, with D maybe TRBD1 (5 bases). CDR1 is LNHNV and CDR2 is YYDKDF in the germline V gene (reference sequence). The CDR3 consists of 16 residues. V lost 3 bases and J lost 0, with 11 bases in between. The CDR3 loop reads CATSRTGQSTNEKLFF. The CDR3 DNA follows: TGTGCCACCAGCAGGACCGGACAATCAACTAATGAAAAACTGTTTTTT.